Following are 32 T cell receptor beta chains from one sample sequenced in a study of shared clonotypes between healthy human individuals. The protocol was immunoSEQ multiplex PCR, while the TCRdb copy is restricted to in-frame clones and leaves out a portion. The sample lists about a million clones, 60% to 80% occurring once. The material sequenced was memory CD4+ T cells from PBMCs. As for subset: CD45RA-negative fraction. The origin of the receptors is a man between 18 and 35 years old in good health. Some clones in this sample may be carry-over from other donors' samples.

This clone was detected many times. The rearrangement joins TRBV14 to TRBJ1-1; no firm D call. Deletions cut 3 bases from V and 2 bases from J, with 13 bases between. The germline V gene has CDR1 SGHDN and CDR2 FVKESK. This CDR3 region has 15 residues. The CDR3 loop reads CASSQRLNFNTEAFF. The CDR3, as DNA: TGTGCCAGCAGCCAGAGGTTAAATTTTAACACTGAAGCTTTCTTT.

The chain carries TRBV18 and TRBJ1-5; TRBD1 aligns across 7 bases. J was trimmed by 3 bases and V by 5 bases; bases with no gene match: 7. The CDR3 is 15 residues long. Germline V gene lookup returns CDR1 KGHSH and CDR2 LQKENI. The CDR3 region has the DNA TGTGCCAGCTCATCTAACGACAGGGCCAATCAGCCCCAGCATTTT. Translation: CASSSNDRANQPQHF.

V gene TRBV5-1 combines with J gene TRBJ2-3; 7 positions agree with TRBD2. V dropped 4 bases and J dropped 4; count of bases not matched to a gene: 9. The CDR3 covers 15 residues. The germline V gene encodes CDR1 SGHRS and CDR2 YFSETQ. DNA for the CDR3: TGCGCCAGCAGCGGGCAAGGCGGGGGAGCAGATACGCAGTATTTT. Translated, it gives CASSGQGGGADTQYF.

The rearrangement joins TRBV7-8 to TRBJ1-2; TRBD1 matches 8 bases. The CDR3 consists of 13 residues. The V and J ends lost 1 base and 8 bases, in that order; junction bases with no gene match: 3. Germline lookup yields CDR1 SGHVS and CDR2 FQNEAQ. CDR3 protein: CASSLGTGKGYTF. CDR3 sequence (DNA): TGTGCCAGCAGCTTAGGGACAGGGAAAGGCTACACCTTC.

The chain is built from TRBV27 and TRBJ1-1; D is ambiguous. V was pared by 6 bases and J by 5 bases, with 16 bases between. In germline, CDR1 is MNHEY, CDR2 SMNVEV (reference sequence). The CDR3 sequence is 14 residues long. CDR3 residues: CASSSGITRTEAFF. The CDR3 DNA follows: TGTGCCAGCAGCAGTGGAATCACGCGGACTGAAGCTTTCTTT.

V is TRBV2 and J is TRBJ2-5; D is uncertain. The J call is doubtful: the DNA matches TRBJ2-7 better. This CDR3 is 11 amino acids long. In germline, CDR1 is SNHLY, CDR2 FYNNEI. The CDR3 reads CASSLHYEQYF. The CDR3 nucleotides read TGTGCCAGCAGTCTCCACTACGAGCAGTACTTC.

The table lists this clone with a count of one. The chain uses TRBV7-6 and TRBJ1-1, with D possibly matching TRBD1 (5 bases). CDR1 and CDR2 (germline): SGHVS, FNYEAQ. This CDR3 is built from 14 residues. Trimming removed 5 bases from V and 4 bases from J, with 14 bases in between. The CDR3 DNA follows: TGTGCCAGCAGCCACGCCGGGACGGTCACTGAAGCTTTCTTT. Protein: CASSHAGTVTEAFF.

The CDR3 DNA reads as TGTGCCAGCAGCCCCTCCGGGGATACGCAGTATTTT. It encodes CASSPSGDTQYF. The rearrangement uses TRBV11-3 and TRBJ2-3; D call uncertain. The CDR3 covers 12 residues. CDR1 and CDR2 from the germline V gene are SGHNT and YENEEA. V was shortened by 5 bases and J by 6 bases, with 9 bases between the two germline ends.

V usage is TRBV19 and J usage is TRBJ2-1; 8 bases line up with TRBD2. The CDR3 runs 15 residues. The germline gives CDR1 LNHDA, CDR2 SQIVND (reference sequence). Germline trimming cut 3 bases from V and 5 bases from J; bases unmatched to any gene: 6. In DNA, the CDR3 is TGTGCCAGTAGTATCATGCCGGGAGGGCACAATGAGCAGTTCTTC. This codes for CASSIMPGGHNEQFF.

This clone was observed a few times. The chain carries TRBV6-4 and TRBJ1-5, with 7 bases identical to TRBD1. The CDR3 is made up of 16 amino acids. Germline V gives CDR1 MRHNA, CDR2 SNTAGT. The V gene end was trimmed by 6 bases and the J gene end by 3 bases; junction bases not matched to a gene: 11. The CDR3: CASRSTGMGLNQPQHF. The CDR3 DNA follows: TGTGCCAGCAGATCGACAGGGATGGGCCTCAATCAGCCCCAGCATTTT.

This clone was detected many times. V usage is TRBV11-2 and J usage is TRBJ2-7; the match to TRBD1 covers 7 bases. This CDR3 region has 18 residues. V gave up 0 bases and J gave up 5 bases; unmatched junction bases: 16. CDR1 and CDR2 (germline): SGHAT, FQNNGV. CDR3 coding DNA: TGTGCCAGCAGCTTAGAGTTTGGGACAGTGGTATTTCTCAACGAGCAGTACTTC. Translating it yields CASSLEFGTVVFLNEQYF.

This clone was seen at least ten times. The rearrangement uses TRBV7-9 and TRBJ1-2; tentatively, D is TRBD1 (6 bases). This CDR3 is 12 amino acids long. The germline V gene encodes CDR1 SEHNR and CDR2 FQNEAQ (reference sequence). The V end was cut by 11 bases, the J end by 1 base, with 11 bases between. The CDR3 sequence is CASGGSNYGYTF. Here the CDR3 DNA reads TGTGCCTCCGGGGGCAGTAACTATGGCTACACCTTC. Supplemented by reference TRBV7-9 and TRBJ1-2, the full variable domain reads DTGVSQNPRHKITKRGQNVTFRCDPISEHNRLYWYRQTLGQGPEFLTYFQNEAQLEKSRLLSDRFSAERPKGSFSTLEIQRTEQGDSAMYLCASGGSNYGYTFGSGTRLTVV.

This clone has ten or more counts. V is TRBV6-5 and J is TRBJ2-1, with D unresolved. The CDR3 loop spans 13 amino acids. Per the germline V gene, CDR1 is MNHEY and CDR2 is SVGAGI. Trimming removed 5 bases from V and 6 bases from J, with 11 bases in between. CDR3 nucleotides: TGTGCCAGCAGTCTTGGCAGGTTCAATGAGCAGTTCTTC. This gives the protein CASSLGRFNEQFF.

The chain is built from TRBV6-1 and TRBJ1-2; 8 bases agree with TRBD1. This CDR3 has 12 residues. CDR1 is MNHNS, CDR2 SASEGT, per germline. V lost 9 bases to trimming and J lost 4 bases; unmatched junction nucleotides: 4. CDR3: CASTGGGYGYTF. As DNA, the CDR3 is TGTGCCAGTACAGGGGGTGGCTATGGCTACACCTTC.

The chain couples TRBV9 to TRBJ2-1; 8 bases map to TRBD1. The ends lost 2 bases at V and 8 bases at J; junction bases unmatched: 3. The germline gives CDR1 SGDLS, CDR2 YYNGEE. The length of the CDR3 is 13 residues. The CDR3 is CASSVDRGDEQFF. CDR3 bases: TGTGCCAGCAGCGTCGACAGGGGCGATGAGCAGTTCTTC.

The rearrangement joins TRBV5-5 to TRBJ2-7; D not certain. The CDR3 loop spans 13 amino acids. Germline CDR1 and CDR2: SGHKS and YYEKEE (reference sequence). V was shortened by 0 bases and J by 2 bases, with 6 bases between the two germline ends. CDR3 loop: CASSLEVAYEQYF. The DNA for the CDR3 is TGTGCCAGCAGCTTGGAGGTCGCCTACGAGCAGTACTTC.

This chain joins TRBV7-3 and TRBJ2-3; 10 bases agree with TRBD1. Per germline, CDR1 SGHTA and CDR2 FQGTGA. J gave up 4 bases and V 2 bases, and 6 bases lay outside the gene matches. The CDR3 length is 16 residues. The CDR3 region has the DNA TGTGCCAGCAGCTTACCGGGACAGGGGTTAGCAGATACGCAGTATTTT. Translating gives CASSLPGQGLADTQYF.

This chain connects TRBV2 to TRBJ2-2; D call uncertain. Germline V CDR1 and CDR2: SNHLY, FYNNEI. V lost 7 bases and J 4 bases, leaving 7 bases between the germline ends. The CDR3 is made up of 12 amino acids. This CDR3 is CASTWSTGELFF. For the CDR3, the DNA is TGTGCCAGCACTTGGAGCACCGGGGAGCTGTTTTTT.

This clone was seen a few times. The CDR3 nucleotides are TGTGCCAGCAGTGAGGGGTCTTATCAGCCCCAGCATTTT. Protein product: CASSEGSYQPQHF. This chain links TRBV2 with TRBJ1-5; D not resolved. CDR3 length: 13 residues. The V gene's germline CDR1 is SNHLY and CDR2 FYNNEI. V was trimmed by 3 bases and J by 5 bases, leaving 8 bases between them.

The CDR3 region is CAWKLRTGGSYGYTF. CDR3 DNA sequence: TGTGCCTGGAAATTGAGGACAGGGGGCTCCTATGGCTACACCTTC. The V gene is TRBV30, the J gene TRBJ1-2; 11 bases are a match to TRBD1. The CDR3 has 15 residues. Germline assignment: CDR1 GTSNPN and CDR2 SVGIG (reference sequence). The V gene end was trimmed by 4 bases and the J gene end by 4 bases; junction bases not matched to a gene: 8.

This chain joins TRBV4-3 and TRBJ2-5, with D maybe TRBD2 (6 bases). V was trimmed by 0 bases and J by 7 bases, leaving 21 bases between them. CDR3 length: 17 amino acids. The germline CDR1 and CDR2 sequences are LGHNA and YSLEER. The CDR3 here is CASSQDRRGDGPGTQYF. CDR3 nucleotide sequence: TGCGCCAGCAGCCAAGATCGGAGGGGAGATGGCCCAGGGACCCAGTACTTC.

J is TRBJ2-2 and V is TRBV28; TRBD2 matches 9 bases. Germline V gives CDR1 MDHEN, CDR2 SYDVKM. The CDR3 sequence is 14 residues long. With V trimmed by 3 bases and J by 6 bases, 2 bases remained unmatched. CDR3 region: CASSFSSGAGELFF. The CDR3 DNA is TGTGCCAGCAGTTTTTCTAGCGGGGCCGGGGAGCTGTTTTTT.

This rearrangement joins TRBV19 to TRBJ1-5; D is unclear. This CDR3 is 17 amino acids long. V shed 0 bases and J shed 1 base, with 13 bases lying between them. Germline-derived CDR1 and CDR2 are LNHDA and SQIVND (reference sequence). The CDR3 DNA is TGTGCCAGTAGTATAGATGCTCGCGGAGCCAGCAATCAGCCCCAGCATTTT. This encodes CASSIDARGASNQPQHF.

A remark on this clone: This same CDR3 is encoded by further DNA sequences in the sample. CDR3 sequence: CASSILRNEQFF. The CDR3 DNA follows: TGTGCCAGTAGTATCCTACGCAATGAGCAGTTCTTC. J is TRBJ2-1 and V is TRBV19; D is unclear. CDR1 is LNHDA, CDR2 SQIVND, per germline (reference sequence). The germline V and J ends were trimmed by 3 bases and 6 bases, with 6 bases remaining between them. CDR3 size: 12 residues. The complete variable domain, with remaining parts taken from reference TRBV19 and TRBJ2-1, reads DGGITQSPKYLFRKEGQNVTLSCEQNLNHDAMYWYRQDPGQGLRLIYYSQIVNDFQKGDIAEGYSVSREKKESFPLTVTSAQKNPTAFYLCASSILRNEQFFGPGTRLTVL.

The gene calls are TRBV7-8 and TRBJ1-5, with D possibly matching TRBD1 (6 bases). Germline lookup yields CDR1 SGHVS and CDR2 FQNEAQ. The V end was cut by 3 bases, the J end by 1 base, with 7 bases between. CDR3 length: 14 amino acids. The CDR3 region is CASSFQGSNQPQHF. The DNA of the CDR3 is TGTGCCAGCAGCTTCCAGGGGAGCAATCAGCCCCAGCATTTT.

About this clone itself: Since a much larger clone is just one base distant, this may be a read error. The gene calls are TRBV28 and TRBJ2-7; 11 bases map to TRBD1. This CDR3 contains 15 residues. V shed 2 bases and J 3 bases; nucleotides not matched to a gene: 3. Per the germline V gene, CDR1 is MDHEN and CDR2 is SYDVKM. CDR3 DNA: TGTGCCAGCAGTTTAGCGGGACAGGGGGACTACGAGCAGTACTTC. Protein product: CASSLAGQGDYEQYF.

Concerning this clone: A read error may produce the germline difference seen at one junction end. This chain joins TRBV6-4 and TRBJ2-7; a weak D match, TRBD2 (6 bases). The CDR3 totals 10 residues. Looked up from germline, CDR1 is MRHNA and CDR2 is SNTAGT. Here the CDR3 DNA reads TGTGCCAGCAGTGATAGTGGGAGGCGCTTC. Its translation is CASSDSGRRF.

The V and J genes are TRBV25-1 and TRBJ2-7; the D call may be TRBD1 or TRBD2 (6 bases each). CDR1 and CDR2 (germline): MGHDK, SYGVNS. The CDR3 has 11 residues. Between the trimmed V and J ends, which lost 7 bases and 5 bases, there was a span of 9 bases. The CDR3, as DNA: TGTGCCAGCACCCGGGGGCACGAGCAGTACTTC. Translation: CASTRGHEQYF.

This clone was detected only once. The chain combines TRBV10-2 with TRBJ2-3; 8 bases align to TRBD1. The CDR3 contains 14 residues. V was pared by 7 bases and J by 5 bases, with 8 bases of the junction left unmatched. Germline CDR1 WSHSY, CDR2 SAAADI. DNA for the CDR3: TGCGCCAGCAAAACGACAGGGGAAGAAGATACGCAGTATTTT. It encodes CASKTTGEEDTQYF.

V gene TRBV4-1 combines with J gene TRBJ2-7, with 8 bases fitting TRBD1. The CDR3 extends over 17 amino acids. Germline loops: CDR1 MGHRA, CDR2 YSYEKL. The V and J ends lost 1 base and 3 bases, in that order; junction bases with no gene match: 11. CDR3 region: CASSQARSWDRSYEQYF. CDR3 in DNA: TGCGCCAGCAGCCAAGCCCGATCATGGGACAGGAGCTACGAGCAGTACTTC.

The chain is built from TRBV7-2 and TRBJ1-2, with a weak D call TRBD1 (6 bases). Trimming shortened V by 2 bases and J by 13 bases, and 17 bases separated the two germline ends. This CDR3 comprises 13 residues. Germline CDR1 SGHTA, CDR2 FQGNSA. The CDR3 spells CASSLLTSQGITF. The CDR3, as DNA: TGTGCCAGCAGCTTACTAACATCCCAGGGGATCACCTTC.

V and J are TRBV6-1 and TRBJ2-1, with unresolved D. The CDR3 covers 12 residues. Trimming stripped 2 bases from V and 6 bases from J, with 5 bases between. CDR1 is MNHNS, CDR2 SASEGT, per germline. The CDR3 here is CASSETSNEQFF. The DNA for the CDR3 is TGTGCCAGCAGTGAAACCTCCAATGAGCAGTTCTTC.